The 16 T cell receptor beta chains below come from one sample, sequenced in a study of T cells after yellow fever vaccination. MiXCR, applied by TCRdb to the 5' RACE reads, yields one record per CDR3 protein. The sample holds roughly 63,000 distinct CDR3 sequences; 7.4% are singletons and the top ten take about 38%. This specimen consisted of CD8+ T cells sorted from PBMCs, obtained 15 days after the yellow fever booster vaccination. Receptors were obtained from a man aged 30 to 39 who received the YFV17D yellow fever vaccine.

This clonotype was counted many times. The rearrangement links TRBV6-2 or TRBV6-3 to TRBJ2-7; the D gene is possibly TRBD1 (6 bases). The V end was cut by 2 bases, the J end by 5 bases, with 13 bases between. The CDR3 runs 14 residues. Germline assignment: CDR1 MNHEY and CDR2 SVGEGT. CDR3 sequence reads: CASSYLAEGDEQYF. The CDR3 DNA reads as TGTGCCAGCAGTTACCTAGCTGAGGGGGACGAGCAGTACTTC.

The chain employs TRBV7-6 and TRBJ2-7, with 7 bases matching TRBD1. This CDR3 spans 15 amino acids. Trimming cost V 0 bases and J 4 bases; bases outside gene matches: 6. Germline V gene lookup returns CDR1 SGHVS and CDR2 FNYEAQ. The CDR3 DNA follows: TGTGCCAGCAGCTTAGCCCCCGGGACAGCTTACGAGCAGTACTTC. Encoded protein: CASSLAPGTAYEQYF.

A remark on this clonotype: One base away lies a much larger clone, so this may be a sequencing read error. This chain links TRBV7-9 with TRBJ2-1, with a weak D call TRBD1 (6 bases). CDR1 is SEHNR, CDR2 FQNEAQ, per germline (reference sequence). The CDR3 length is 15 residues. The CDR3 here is CASTMGAQGYNEQSF. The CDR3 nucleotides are TGTGCCAGTACCATGGGGGCGCAGGGTTACAATGAGCAGTCCTTC.

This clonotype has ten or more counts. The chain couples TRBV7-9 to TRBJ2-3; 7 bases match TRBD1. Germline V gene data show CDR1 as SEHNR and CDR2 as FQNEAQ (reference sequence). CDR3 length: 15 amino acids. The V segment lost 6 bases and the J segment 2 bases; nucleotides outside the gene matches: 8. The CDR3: CASSPRDRVTDTQYF. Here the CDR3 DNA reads TGTGCCAGCAGTCCCCGGGACAGAGTCACAGATACGCAGTATTTT.

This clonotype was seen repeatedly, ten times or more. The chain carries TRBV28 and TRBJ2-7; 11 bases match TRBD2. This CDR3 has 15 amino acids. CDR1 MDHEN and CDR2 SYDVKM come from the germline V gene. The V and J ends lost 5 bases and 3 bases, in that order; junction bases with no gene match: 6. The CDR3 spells CASSLSGRAIYEQYF. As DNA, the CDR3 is TGTGCCAGCAGTCTTAGCGGGAGGGCGATCTACGAGCAGTACTTC.

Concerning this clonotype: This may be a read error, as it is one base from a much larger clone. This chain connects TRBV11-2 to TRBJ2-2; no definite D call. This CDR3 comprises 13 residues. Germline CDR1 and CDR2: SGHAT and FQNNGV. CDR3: CASRLDVTGELFF. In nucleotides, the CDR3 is TGTGCCAGCCGCTTAGATGTGACCGGGGAGCTGTTTTTT.

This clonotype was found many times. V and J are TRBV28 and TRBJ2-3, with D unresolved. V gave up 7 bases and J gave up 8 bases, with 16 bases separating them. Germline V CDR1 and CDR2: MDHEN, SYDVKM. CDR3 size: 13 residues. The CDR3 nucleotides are TGTGCCAGCAATCCTTTCGAGGCCCTTACGCAGTATTTT. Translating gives CASNPFEALTQYF.

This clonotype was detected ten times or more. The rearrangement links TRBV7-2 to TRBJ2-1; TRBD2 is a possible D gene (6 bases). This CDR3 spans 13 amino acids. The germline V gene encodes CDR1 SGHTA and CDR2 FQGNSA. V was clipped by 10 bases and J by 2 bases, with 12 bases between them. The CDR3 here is CATRRGTYNEQFF. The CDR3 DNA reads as TGTGCCACCCGGAGGGGTACCTACAATGAGCAGTTCTTC.

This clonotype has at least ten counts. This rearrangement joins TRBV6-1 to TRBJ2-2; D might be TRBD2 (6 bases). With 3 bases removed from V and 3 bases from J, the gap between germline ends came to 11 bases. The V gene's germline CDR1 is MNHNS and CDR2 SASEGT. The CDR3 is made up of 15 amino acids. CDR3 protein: CASSDEAGYTGELFF. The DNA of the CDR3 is TGTGCCAGCAGTGACGAGGCGGGATACACCGGGGAGCTGTTTTTT.

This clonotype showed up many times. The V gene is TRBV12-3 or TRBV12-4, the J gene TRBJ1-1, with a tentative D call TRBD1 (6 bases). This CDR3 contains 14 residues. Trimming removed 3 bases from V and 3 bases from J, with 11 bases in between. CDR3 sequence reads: CASSLEGVHTEAFF. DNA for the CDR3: TGTGCCAGCAGTTTGGAGGGGGTTCACACTGAAGCTTTCTTT.

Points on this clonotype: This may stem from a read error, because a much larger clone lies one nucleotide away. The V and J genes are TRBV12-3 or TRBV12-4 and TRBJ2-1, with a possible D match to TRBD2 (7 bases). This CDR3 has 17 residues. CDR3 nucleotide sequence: TGTGCCATCAGTTCCCCCCTGGGGGGGCGCTTAGGCAATGAGCAGTTCTTC. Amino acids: CAISSPLGGRLGNEQFF.

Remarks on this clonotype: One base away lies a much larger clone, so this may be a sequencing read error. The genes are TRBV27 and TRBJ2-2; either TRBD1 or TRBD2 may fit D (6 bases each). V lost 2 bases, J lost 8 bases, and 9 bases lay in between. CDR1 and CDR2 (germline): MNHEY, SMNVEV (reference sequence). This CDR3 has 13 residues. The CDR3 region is CASSLGGHGELFF. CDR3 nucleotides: TGTGCCAGCAGTTTAGGGGGGCATGGGGAGCTGTTTTTT.

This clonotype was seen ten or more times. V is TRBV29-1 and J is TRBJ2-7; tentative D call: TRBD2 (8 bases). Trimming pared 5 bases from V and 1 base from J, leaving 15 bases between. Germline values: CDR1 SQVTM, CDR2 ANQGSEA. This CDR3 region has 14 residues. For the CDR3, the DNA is TGCAGCGTTAACCGGGAGGGGGCTTCCTACGAGCAGTACTTC. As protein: CSVNREGASYEQYF.

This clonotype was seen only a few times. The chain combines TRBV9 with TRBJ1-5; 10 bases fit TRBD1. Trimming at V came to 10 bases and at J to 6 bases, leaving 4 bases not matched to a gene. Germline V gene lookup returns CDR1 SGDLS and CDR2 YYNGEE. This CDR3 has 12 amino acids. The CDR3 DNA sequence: TGTGCCGGAAGACAGGGGGCTCAGCCCCAGCATTTT. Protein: CAGRQGAQPQHF.

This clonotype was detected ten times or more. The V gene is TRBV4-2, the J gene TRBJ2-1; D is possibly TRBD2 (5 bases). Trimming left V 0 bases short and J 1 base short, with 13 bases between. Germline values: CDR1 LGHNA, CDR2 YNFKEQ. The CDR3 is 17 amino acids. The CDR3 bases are TGTGCCAGCAGCCAAGATCTCATTGGCGGGTCCTACAATGAGCAGTTCTTC. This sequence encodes CASSQDLIGGSYNEQFF.

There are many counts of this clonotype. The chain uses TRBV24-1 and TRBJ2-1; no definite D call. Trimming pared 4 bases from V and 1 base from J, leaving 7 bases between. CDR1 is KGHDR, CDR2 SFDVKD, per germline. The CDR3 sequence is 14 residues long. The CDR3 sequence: CATSDAESYNEQFF. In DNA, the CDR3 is TGTGCCACCAGTGACGCGGAATCCTACAATGAGCAGTTCTTC.